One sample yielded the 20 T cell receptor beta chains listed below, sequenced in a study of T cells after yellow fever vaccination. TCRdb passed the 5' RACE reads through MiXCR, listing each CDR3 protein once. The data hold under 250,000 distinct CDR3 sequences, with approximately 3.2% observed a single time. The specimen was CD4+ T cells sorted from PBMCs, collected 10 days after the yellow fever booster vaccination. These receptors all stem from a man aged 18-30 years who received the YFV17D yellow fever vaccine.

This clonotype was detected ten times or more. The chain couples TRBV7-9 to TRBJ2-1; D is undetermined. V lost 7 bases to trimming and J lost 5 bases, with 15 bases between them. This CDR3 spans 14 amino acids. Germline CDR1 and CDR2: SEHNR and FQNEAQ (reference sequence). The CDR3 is CASIRSGGNNEQFF. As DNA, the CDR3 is TGTGCCAGCATTCGAAGTGGCGGAAACAATGAGCAGTTCTTC.

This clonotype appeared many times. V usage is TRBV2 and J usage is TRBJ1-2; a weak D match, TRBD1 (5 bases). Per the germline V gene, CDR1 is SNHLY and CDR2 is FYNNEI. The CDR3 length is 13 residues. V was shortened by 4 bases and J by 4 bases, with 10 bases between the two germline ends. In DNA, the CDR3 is TGTGCCAGCAGTGGGGAGGGGACCTATGGCTACACCTTC. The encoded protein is CASSGEGTYGYTF.

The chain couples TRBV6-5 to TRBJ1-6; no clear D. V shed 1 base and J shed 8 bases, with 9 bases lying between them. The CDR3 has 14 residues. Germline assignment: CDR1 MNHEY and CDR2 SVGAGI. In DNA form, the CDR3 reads TGTGCCAGCAGTTACTTGGTAGGCGATTCACCCCTCCACTTT. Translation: CASSYLVGDSPLHF.

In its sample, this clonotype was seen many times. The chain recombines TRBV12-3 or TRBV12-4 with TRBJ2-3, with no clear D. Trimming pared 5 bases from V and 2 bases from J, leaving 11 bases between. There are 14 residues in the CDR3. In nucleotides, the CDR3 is TGTGCCAGCAGTCCGCGGACCAACACAGATACGCAGTATTTT. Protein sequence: CASSPRTNTDTQYF.

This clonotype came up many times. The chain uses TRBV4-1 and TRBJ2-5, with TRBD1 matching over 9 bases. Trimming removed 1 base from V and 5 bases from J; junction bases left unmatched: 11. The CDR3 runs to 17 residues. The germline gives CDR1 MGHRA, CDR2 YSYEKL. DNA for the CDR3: TGCGCCAGCAGCCAAGTAGGCCGAGACAGGGGGATCGAGACCCAGTACTTC. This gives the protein CASSQVGRDRGIETQYF.

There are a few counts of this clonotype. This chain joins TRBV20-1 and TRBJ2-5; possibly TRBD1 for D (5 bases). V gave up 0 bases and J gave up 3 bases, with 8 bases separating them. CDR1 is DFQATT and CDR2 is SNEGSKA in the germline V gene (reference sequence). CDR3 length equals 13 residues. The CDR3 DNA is TGCAGTGCTAGAGATGGGGCGGAAGAGACCCAGTACTTC. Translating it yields CSARDGAEETQYF.

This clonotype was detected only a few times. CDR3: CASSLGGNQNEQFF. The DNA for the CDR3 is TGTGCCAGCAGCTTAGGCGGCAATCAAAATGAGCAGTTCTTC. The chain employs TRBV7-2 and TRBJ2-1; no clear D gene. CDR1 SGHTA and CDR2 FQGNSA come from the germline V gene. CDR3 length: 14 residues. V was pared by 1 base and J by 7 bases, with 11 bases between.

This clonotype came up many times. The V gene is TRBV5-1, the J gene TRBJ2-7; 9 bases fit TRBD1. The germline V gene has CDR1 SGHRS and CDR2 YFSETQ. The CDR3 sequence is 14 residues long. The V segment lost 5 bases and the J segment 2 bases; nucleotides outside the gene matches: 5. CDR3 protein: CASRRDRGAYEQYF. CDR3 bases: TGCGCCAGCAGACGTGACAGGGGGGCCTACGAGCAGTACTTC. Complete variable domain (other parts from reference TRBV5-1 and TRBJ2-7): KAGVTQTPRYLIKTRGQQVTLSCSPISGHRSVSWYQQTPGQGLQFLFEYFSETQRNKGNFPGRFSGRQFSNSRSEMNVSTLELGDSALYLCASRRDRGAYEQYFGPGTRLTVT.

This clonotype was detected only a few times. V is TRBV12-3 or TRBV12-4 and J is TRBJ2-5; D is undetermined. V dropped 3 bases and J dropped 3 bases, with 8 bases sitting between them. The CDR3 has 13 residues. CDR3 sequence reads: CASSFGEKETQYF. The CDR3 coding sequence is TGTGCCAGCAGTTTTGGGGAAAAAGAGACCCAGTACTTC.

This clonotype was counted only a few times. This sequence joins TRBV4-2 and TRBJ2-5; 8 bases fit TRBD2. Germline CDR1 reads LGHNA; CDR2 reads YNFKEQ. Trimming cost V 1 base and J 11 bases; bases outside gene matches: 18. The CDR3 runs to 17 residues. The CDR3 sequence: CASSQGGSGGEGVGQYF. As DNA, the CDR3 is TGTGCCAGCAGCCAAGGGGGCAGCGGGGGCGAGGGAGTAGGGCAGTACTTC.

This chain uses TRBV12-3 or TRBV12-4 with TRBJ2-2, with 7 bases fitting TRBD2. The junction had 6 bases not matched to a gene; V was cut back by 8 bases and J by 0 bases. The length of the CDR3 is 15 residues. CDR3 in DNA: TGTGCCAGCGTTTCCGGGGGGTCGAACACCGGGGAGCTGTTTTTT. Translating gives CASVSGGSNTGELFF.

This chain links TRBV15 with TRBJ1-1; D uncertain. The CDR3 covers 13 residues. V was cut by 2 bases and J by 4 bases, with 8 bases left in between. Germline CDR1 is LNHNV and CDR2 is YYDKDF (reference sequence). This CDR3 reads CATSRQGFTEAFF. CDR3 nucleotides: TGTGCCACCAGCAGACAAGGGTTCACTGAAGCTTTCTTT.

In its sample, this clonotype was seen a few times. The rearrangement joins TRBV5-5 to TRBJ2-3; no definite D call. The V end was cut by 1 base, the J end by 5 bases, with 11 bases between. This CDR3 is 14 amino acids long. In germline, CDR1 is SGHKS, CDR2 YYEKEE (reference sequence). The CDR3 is CASSLPRKIDTQYF. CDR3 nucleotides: TGTGCCAGCAGCTTGCCCCGAAAAATAGATACGCAGTATTTT.

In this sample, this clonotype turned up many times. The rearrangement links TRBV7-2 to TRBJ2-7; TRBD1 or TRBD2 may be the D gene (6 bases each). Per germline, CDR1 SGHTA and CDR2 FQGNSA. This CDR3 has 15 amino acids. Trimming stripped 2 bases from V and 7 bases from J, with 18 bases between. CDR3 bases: TGTGCCAGCAGCTTACTTGATTCCCGAGGGGGGGAGCAGTACTTC. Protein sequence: CASSLLDSRGGEQYF.

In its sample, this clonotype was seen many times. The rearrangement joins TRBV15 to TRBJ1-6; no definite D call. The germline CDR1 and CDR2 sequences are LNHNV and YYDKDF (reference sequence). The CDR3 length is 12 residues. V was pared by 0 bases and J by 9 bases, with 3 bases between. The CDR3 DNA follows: TGTGCCACCAGCAGAGATCTTTCACCCCTCCACTTT. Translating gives CATSRDLSPLHF. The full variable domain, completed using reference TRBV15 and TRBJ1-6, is DAMVIQNPRYQVTQFGKPVTLSCSQTLNHNVMYWYQQKSSQAPKLLFHYYDKDFNNEADTPDNFQSRRPNTSFCFLDIRSPGLGDTAMYLCATSRDLSPLHFGNGTRLTVT.

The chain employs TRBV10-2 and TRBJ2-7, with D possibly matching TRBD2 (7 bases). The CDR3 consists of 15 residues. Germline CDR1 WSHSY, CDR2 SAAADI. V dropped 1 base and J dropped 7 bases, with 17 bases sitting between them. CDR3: CASSEFVGGPREQYF. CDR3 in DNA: TGCGCCAGCAGTGAGTTCGTGGGGGGGCCTCGGGAGCAGTACTTC.

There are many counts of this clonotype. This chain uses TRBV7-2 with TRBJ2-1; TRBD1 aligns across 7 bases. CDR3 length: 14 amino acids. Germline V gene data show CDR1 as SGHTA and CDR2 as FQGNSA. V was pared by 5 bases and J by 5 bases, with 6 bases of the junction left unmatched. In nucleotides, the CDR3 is TGTGCCAGCAGCCCTAGGACAGGACACAATGAGCAGTTCTTC. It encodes CASSPRTGHNEQFF.

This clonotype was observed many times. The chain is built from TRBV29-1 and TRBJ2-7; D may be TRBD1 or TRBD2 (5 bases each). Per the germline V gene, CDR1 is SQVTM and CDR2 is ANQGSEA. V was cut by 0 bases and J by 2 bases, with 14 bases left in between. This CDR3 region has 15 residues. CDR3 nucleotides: TGCAGCGTTGAAGAGGCGAGGGGTTACCCCTACGAGCAGTACTTC. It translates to CSVEEARGYPYEQYF.

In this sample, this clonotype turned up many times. Written as DNA, the CDR3 is TGTGCCAGCTTCTCCGTTTTGGGGGCGGCCACTGAAGCTTTCTTT. Translating gives CASFSVLGAATEAFF. The chain carries TRBV27 and TRBJ1-1, with TRBD1 as a possible D gene (6 bases). CDR1 and CDR2 (germline): MNHEY, SMNVEV (reference sequence). V lost 8 bases and J 4 bases, leaving 20 bases between the germline ends. CDR3 length: 15 amino acids.

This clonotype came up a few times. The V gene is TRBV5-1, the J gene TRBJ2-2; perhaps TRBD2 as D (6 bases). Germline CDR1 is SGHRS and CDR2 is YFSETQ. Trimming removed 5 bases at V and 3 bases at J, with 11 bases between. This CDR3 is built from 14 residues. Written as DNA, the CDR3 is TGCGCCAGCAGGCCGGGACTCTACACCGGGGAGCTGTTTTTT. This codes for CASRPGLYTGELFF.